This passage covers 26 T cell receptor beta chains from one sample sequenced in a study of vaccination and CD4 T cells after COVID-19. The Oncomine TCR Beta short-read assay sequenced DNA from cultured CD4+ T cells. TCRdb re-called the PCR reads through MiXCR, storing one row per CDR3 protein. Of approximately 15,000 distinct CDR3 sequences in the sample, under 30% were seen once. Their antigens are not known. Described treatment: roughly ten-day PBMC culture with coronavirus spike peptide pools or control peptides (ViraFEST assay). Sequences were obtained from cultured CD4+ T cells from blood. These receptor sequences come from a human donor with COVID-19.

The rearrangement uses TRBV21-1 and TRBJ1-2; the D segment call TRBD1 is taken from the table without a DNA check. TRBV21-1 is annotated as a pseudogene. The CDR3 is made up of 18 amino acids. CDR3 sequence: CASSAQGQGITMDYGYTF. The CDR3, as DNA: TGTGCCAGCAGCGCCCAGGGACAGGGGATAACAATGGACTATGGCTACACCTTC.

This clonotype was seen a few times. The genes are TRBV6-2 or TRBV6-3 and TRBJ1-2, with TRBD1 matching over 8 bases. Trimming took 6 bases from V and 4 from J; bases not matched to a gene: 7. Germline V gene data show CDR1 as MNHEY and CDR2 as SVGEGT. The CDR3 consists of 14 residues. The CDR3 protein is CASSIGQGLYGYTF. The CDR3 nucleotides are TGTGCCAGCAGCATTGGACAGGGCCTCTATGGCTACACCTTC.

This clonotype has more than one count but fewer than ten. The rearrangement joins TRBV28 to TRBJ1-2; D possibly corresponds to TRBD1 (5 bases). Germline values: CDR1 MDHEN, CDR2 SYDVKM. V lost 7 bases to trimming and J lost 2 bases, with 11 bases between them. This CDR3 region has 13 residues. CDR3 DNA: TGTGCCAGCACCGAACAGGACAACTATGGCTACACCTTC. It yields the protein CASTEQDNYGYTF.

There are a few counts of this clonotype. The chain is built from TRBV29-1 and TRBJ2-7; the D gene could be TRBD1 or TRBD2 (5 bases each). Trimming pared 5 bases from V and 2 bases from J, leaving 19 bases between. The germline gives CDR1 SQVTM, CDR2 ANQGSEA. There are 15 residues in the CDR3. The CDR3, as DNA: TGCAGCGTTCGCTCCGGGACCGGAGTTACCTACGAGCAGTACTTC. The encoded protein is CSVRSGTGVTYEQYF.

The rearrangement joins TRBV11-2 to TRBJ2-7; 7 nucleotides align to TRBD1. Trimming removed 4 bases from V and 2 bases from J; junction bases left unmatched: 5. This CDR3 is built from 14 residues. Germline CDR1 is SGHAT and CDR2 is FQNNGV. The CDR3, as DNA: TGTGCCAGCAGCTCCCAACAGGGGCCCTACGAGCAGTACTTC. The encoded protein is CASSSQQGPYEQYF.

This sequence joins TRBV12-3 or TRBV12-4 and TRBJ1-2; TRBD1 matches 7 bases. The CDR3 contains 15 residues. Trimming took 7 bases from V and 5 from J; bases not matched to a gene: 13. CDR3 loop: CASTPQGPGGYGYTF. The CDR3 DNA follows: TGTGCCAGCACTCCCCAGGGGCCAGGGGGATATGGCTACACCTTC.

This rearrangement joins TRBV5-1 to TRBJ2-2; D may be TRBD1 (6 bases). CDR3 size: 16 residues. Germline values: CDR1 SGHRS, CDR2 YFSETQ. Trimming shortened V by 2 bases and J by 6 bases, and 17 bases separated the two germline ends. The CDR3 is CASSFGTYPSAGELFF. Written as DNA, the CDR3 is TGCGCCAGCAGCTTTGGGACATATCCCTCCGCCGGGGAGCTGTTTTTT.

This clonotype showed up just a few times. V gene TRBV6-1 combines with J gene TRBJ1-5, with D possibly TRBD1 on 6 matching bases. CDR1 and CDR2 from the germline V gene are MNHNS and SASEGT. CDR3 length: 13 amino acids. In DNA form, the CDR3 reads TGTGCAACAGGGACAAAGTTAAATCAGCCCCAGCATTTT. This translates into CATGTKLNQPQHF.

The rearrangement links TRBV12-3 or TRBV12-4 to TRBJ1-5; D is unclear. The CDR3 sequence is 15 residues long. Trimming removed 3 bases from V and 1 base from J, with 10 bases in between. The CDR3 region has the DNA TGTGCCAGCAGTTTCTGGGTAAGAAGCAATCAGCCCCAGCATTTT. It encodes CASSFWVRSNQPQHF.

Only a few counts were recorded for this clonotype. V usage is TRBV5-1 and J usage is TRBJ1-5, with no clear D. Per germline, CDR1 SGHRS and CDR2 YFSETQ. The CDR3 spans 14 residues. Trimming left V 6 bases short and J 7 bases short, with 17 bases between. For the CDR3, the DNA is TGCGCCAGCACCATTGACGGCCAGGACCAGCCCCAGCATTTT. This translates into CASTIDGQDQPQHF.

J is TRBJ1-5 and V is TRBV6-2 or TRBV6-3; 8 nucleotides line up with TRBD1. Germline trimming cut 5 bases from V and 6 bases from J; bases unmatched to any gene: 9. This CDR3 contains 15 residues. Per germline, CDR1 MNHEY and CDR2 SVGEGT. The CDR3 region has the DNA TGTGCCAGCAGTCCCGGACAGGGAGGGAGTCAGCCCCAGCATTTT. Translating gives CASSPGQGGSQPQHF.

V and J are TRBV2 and TRBJ2-1, with no clear D. Germline values: CDR1 SNHLY, CDR2 FYNNEI. The CDR3 has 10 residues. V lost 11 bases, J lost 5 bases, and 7 bases lay in between. DNA of the CDR3: TGTGCCGGTGATGACAATGAGCAGTTCTTC. This encodes CAGDDNEQFF.

Notes on this clonotype: This may be a read error, as it is one base from a much larger clone. The chain links TRBV20-1 to TRBJ2-5; no firm D call. The V end was cut by 4 bases, the J end by 4 bases, with 19 bases between. Germline V CDR1 and CDR2: DFQATT, SNEGSKA (reference sequence). The CDR3 covers 15 residues. This CDR3 reads CSATQGNRNRETQYF. The CDR3 DNA follows: TGCAGTGCTACCCAAGGGAACAGAAACCGAGAGACCCAGTACTTC.

The rearrangement uses TRBV6-1 and TRBJ2-1; 7 bases map to TRBD2. Unmatched junction bases numbered 10, after V lost 3 bases and J lost 8 bases. The CDR3 is 15 residues long. CDR1 MNHNS and CDR2 SASEGT come from the germline V gene. In DNA form, the CDR3 reads TGTGCCAGCAGTGACGAGACTAGCAGGATCGATGAGCAGTTCTTC. Protein: CASSDETSRIDEQFF.

The V and J genes are TRBV7-2 and TRBJ2-1; 10 bases fit TRBD2. Looked up from germline, CDR1 is SGHTA and CDR2 is FQGNSA. The trim removed 3 bases at V and 6 bases at J, leaving 2 bases unmatched. This CDR3 region has 14 residues. CDR3 region: CASSFSGGGNEQFF. Here the CDR3 DNA reads TGTGCCAGCAGCTTCAGCGGGGGGGGCAATGAGCAGTTCTTC.

This clonotype came up a few times. The chain uses TRBV11-3 and TRBJ2-1; perhaps TRBD1 as D (6 bases). V gave up 4 bases and J gave up 5 bases, with 9 bases separating them. This CDR3 is built from 13 residues. Germline CDR1 and CDR2: SGHNT and YENEEA. The CDR3 is CASSSDSNNEQFF. The CDR3 region has the DNA TGTGCCAGCAGCTCGGACAGTAACAATGAGCAGTTCTTC.

The gene calls are TRBV7-2 and TRBJ1-1; 12 nucleotides align to TRBD1. V was pared by 5 bases and J by 1 base, with 8 bases of the junction left unmatched. From germline, CDR1 is SGHTA and CDR2 FQGNSA. The CDR3 contains 17 residues. CDR3: CASSPGTGGGQNTEAFF. Written as DNA, the CDR3 is TGTGCCAGCAGCCCAGGGACAGGGGGCGGTCAGAACACTGAAGCTTTCTTT.

V usage is TRBV6-5 and J usage is TRBJ2-7; the D gene is possibly TRBD1 (5 bases). V was clipped by 2 bases and J by 7 bases, with 18 bases between them. From germline, CDR1 is MNHEY and CDR2 SVGAGI. CDR3 length equals 15 residues. Here the CDR3 DNA reads TGTGCCAGCAGTTACGGGCAGGCTCCAAGGGGAGAGCAGTACTTC. It translates to CASSYGQAPRGEQYF.

This clonotype has only a few counts. The chain couples TRBV7-2 to TRBJ2-2; the match to TRBD1 covers 7 bases. V lost 5 bases and J lost 2; bases outside the gene matches: 5. This CDR3 contains 15 residues. Germline V gives CDR1 SGHTA, CDR2 FQGNSA. The CDR3 coding sequence is TGTGCCAGCAGCCTGGGACAGCTAAACACCGGGGAGCTGTTTTTT. Protein product: CASSLGQLNTGELFF.

The rearrangement links TRBV6-1 to TRBJ1-5; the D gene is possibly TRBD1 (5 bases). Germline loops: CDR1 MNHNS, CDR2 SASEGT. CDR3 length: 14 amino acids. Deletions cut 5 bases from V and 4 bases from J, with 12 bases between. The CDR3 here is CASSPTGTNQPQHF. The CDR3 DNA reads as TGTGCCAGCAGTCCGACGGGGACGAATCAGCCCCAGCATTTT.

This clonotype was counted only a few times. This chain links TRBV24-1 with TRBJ2-3; a weak D match, TRBD1 (7 bases). Looked up from germline, CDR1 is KGHDR and CDR2 is SFDVKD. Trimming left V 4 bases short and J 4 bases short, with 11 bases between. This CDR3 has 14 amino acids. The chain's CDR3 is CATSDRGVADTQYF. DNA for the CDR3: TGTGCCACCAGTGACAGGGGGGTGGCAGATACGCAGTATTTT.

Within the sample, this clonotype is medium-sized. The chain joins TRBV20-1 to TRBJ1-2, with TRBD1 identical over 9 bases. V lost 5 bases, J lost 5 bases, and 9 bases stayed unmatched. CDR1 and CDR2 from the germline V gene are DFQATT and SNEGSKA (reference sequence). This CDR3 is 14 amino acids long. CDR3 loop: CSARIPGTGYGYTF. The CDR3 DNA sequence: TGCAGTGCTCGAATTCCCGGGACAGGGTATGGCTACACCTTC.

The table lists this clonotype with a few counts. The chain carries TRBV5-4 and TRBJ1-3; no firm D call. Germline assignment: CDR1 SGHNT and CDR2 YYREEE (reference sequence). CDR3 size: 14 residues. V shed 0 bases and J shed 6 bases, with 10 bases lying between them. CDR3 sequence reads: CASSLGGSSNTIYF. In DNA form, the CDR3 reads TGTGCCAGCAGCTTGGGCGGCAGTTCAAACACCATATATTTT.

There are a few counts of this clonotype. This sequence joins TRBV27 and TRBJ1-1; D is possibly TRBD1 (5 bases). The CDR3 extends over 19 amino acids. Trimming took 2 bases from V and 5 from J, leaving 27 bases between them. Germline V gene lookup returns CDR1 MNHEY and CDR2 SMNVEV (reference sequence). The CDR3 region is CASSLGAPSRRRAGTEAFF. For the CDR3, the DNA is TGTGCCAGCAGTTTAGGGGCCCCCTCACGGCGCAGGGCTGGGACTGAAGCTTTCTTT.

On this clonotype itself: Being one base from a much bigger clone, this may be a read error. V gene TRBV30 combines with J gene TRBJ1-1; D uncertain. CDR1 and CDR2 from the germline V gene are GTSNPN and SVGIG (reference sequence). The CDR3 spans 13 residues. CDR3 DNA sequence: TGTGCCAGGAGTGTACAACCGGGGTCTGAAGCTTTCTTT. Translated: CARSVQPGSEAFF.

The chain has TRBV6-1 and TRBJ1-2, with 8 bases identical to TRBD1. Losses at the gene ends were 5 bases for V and 5 bases for J; bases not matched to a gene: 4. The germline V gene encodes CDR1 MNHNS and CDR2 SASEGT. This CDR3 is built from 13 residues. The CDR3 here is CASSIQGAYGYTF. In DNA, the CDR3 is TGTGCCAGCAGTATTCAGGGGGCGTATGGCTACACCTTC.